This T cell receptor (beta chain) is from a study of blood T cell repertoires in COVID-19. About the study: Collection of acute and convalescent COVID-19 samples took place in the United States, Italy and Spain.

Sequencing used immunoSEQ multiplex PCR; TCRdb keeps in-frame clones, though not all of them. This table holds roughly 250,000 clones, roughly 86% found once. This clonotype originated in a man in his forties who had recovered from COVID-19. Sequences were obtained from peripheral blood.

This CDR3 is CASSQDRPGVDTEAFF. In DNA, the CDR3 is TGTGCCAGCAGCCAAGATCGGCCAGGGGTGGACACTGAAGCTTTCTTT. The gene calls are TRBV4-2 and TRBJ1-1; possible D gene TRBD1, 6 bases. The CDR3 spans 16 residues. Germline V CDR1 and CDR2: LGHNA, YNFKEQ. V was trimmed by 0 bases and J by 3 bases, leaving 14 bases between them.